This T cell receptor beta chain is drawn from a study of T cell responses to AZD1222 COVID-19 vaccine. Germline CDR1 is LNHDA and CDR2 is SQIVND (reference sequence). The CDR3 consists of 15 residues. The trim removed 3 bases at V and 4 bases at J, leaving 7 bases unmatched. Sequenced by immunoSEQ multiplex PCR; TCRdb stores in-frame clones only, minus some. The data show 90,000 or so clones, about 88% seen once. V and J are TRBV19 and TRBJ2-5; TRBD2 agrees at 8 bases. The starting material was peripheral blood, obtained on day 0 of AZD1222 vaccination. This sequence originates from an adult in good health. DNA of the CDR3: TGTGCCAGTAGTATGTCGGGGGGGTCGGGAGAGACCCAGTACTTC. This gives the protein CASSMSGGSGETQYF.